The 8 T cell receptor beta chains given below trace back to one sample, sequenced in a study of cytomegalovirus exposure and HLA in healthy donors (dated by TCRdb to the late 2010s). Library preparation used the immunoSEQ multiplex PCR assay. TCRdb obtained this table from immuneACCESS and retained in-frame rearrangements with V and J assigned. These tables miss some clones; where compared with another copy, unresolved V genes account for less than half of the shortfall, and the remainder is unexplained. This sample holds some 150,000 clones; about 89% were observed only once. 2.7% of the sample lies in the top ten. Sequences were obtained from PBMCs. The receptors derive from a man between 18 and 29 years old in good health and CMV-seropositive.

This chain joins TRBV2 and TRBJ2-2; no clear D. There are 12 residues in the CDR3. V was clipped by 4 bases and J by 3 bases, with 3 bases between them. CDR1 and CDR2 (germline): SNHLY, FYNNEI. CDR3 in DNA: TGTGCCAGCAGTGCGGACACCGGGGAGCTGTTTTTT. This sequence encodes CASSADTGELFF.

The V call is TRBV19, the J call TRBJ1-1; 7 nucleotides align to TRBD1. CDR1 LNHDA and CDR2 SQIVND come from the germline V gene (reference sequence). This CDR3 is built from 13 residues. The J segment lost 6 bases and the V segment lost 6 bases, leaving 7 bases of the junction unmatched. This CDR3 is CASSPTGSAEAFF. CDR3 DNA sequence: TGTGCCAGTAGCCCGACAGGGTCCGCTGAAGCTTTCTTT.

The V gene is TRBV6-6, the J gene TRBJ1-5, with a possible D match to TRBD1 (6 bases). V dropped 6 bases and J dropped 2 bases, with 14 bases sitting between them. The CDR3 length is 15 residues. CDR1 and CDR2 from the germline V gene are MNHNY and SVGAGI (reference sequence). The chain's CDR3 is CASRQTRGGNQPQHF. CDR3 coding DNA: TGTGCCAGCAGACAAACCAGGGGTGGCAATCAGCCCCAGCATTTT.

The V gene is TRBV7-9, the J gene TRBJ2-7; 7 bases map to TRBD2. The CDR3 length is 15 residues. The J segment lost 2 bases and the V segment lost 10 bases, leaving 14 bases of the junction unmatched. Germline V gene sequence: CDR1 SEHNR, CDR2 FQNEAQ (reference sequence). The CDR3 DNA reads as TGTGCCATCCTGCGCGGGAGTGGTACAGCCTACGAGCAGTACTTC. Translating it yields CAILRGSGTAYEQYF.

The CDR3 nucleotides read TGTGCCAGCAGAAGAACAGGGGAAGACTACGAGCAGTACTTC. Protein product: CASRRTGEDYEQYF. The V and J genes are TRBV14 and TRBJ2-7, with 7 bases matching TRBD1. Germline V CDR1 and CDR2: SGHDN, FVKESK. V lost 6 bases and J lost 3; bases outside the gene matches: 8. This CDR3 is 14 amino acids long.

The chain combines TRBV18 with TRBJ2-7; D is possibly TRBD2 (6 bases). Trimming removed 3 bases at V and 7 bases at J, with 16 bases between. CDR1 is KGHSH, CDR2 LQKENI, per germline. The length of the CDR3 is 14 residues. The DNA for the CDR3 is TGTGCCAGCTCACCCCAGGGACTTTCACAAGAGCAGTACTTC. Translation gives CASSPQGLSQEQYF.

The rearrangement joins TRBV6-6 to TRBJ2-7, with 8 bases matching TRBD1. The CDR3 spans 14 residues. Germline loops: CDR1 MNHNY, CDR2 SVGAGI (reference sequence). V dropped 7 bases and J dropped 3; count of bases not matched to a gene: 8. CDR3 nucleotide sequence: TGTGCCAGCACTCGACAGGGGAGCTTCTACGAGCAGTACTTC. This sequence encodes CASTRQGSFYEQYF.

The chain uses TRBV27 and TRBJ2-7; tentatively, D is TRBD2 (6 bases). Germline V gene sequence: CDR1 MNHEY, CDR2 SMNVEV (reference sequence). Trimming stripped 6 bases from V and 7 bases from J, with 16 bases between. CDR3 size: 13 residues. The CDR3 sequence: CASSLESGGEQYF. CDR3 nucleotide sequence: TGTGCCAGCAGCCTTGAGTCCGGGGGTGAGCAGTACTTC.